These 17 T cell receptor beta chains originate from one sample sequenced in a study of a mutant IDH1 vaccine in newly diagnosed glioma. TCRdb keeps only in-frame clones here, not all; method: immunoSEQ multiplex PCR. The table has some 35,000 clones, roughly four fifths seen once. Sample time point: week 47, end of study. Doses of 300 ug of mutant IDH1 20-mer peptide were given with topical imiquimod. For these receptors, no antigen is known. The material sequenced was PBMCs, taken from a glioma patient whose treatment included an IDH1 peptide vaccine. The receptors here all came from a man aged 35-49 years with glioma.

The chain employs TRBV7-6 and TRBJ2-5; 7 nucleotides line up with TRBD2. Germline trimming cut 2 bases from V and 1 base from J; bases unmatched to any gene: 10. The CDR3 loop spans 17 amino acids. Germline V gives CDR1 SGHVS, CDR2 FNYEAQ. In nucleotides, the CDR3 is TGTGCCAGCAGCTTAATGGGAGGGTCGCTAGCCCAAGAGACCCAGTACTTC. Its protein is CASSLMGGSLAQETQYF.

The CDR3 protein is CASFGETYEQYF. CDR3 DNA sequence: TGTGCCAGCTTCGGTGAAACCTACGAGCAGTACTTC. The genes are TRBV27 and TRBJ2-7; D remains unclear. Germline V lookup: CDR1 MNHEY, CDR2 SMNVEV (reference sequence). The CDR3 runs 12 residues. The V end lost 8 bases, the J end lost 2 bases, and 10 bases lay between the germline ends.

The chain employs TRBV10-3 and TRBJ2-2; 8 positions agree with TRBD1. Germline values: CDR1 ENHRY, CDR2 SYGVKD. The CDR3 consists of 15 residues. The V and J ends lost 10 bases and 0 bases, in that order; junction bases with no gene match: 7. CDR3 residues: CATGTGVTNTGELFF. CDR3 coding DNA: TGTGCCACCGGGACAGGAGTAACGAACACCGGGGAGCTGTTTTTT.

This clone was detected only a few times. This sequence joins TRBV6-4 and TRBJ1-1, with no clear D. The ends were cut back, 3 bases at V and 4 bases at J, with 12 bases in the middle. The germline CDR1 and CDR2 sequences are MRHNA and SNTAGT. This CDR3 has 14 amino acids. The CDR3 here is CASSDGRLGTEAFF. The DNA for the CDR3 is TGTGCCAGCAGTGATGGGCGGCTGGGCACTGAAGCTTTCTTT.

The chain combines TRBV6-5 with TRBJ1-2, with D possibly matching TRBD1 (5 bases). The germline CDR1 and CDR2 sequences are MNHEY and SVGAGI. This CDR3 spans 12 amino acids. Deletions cut 6 bases from V and 7 bases from J, with 12 bases between. The CDR3 loop is CASRLEGSGYTF. The CDR3 coding sequence is TGTGCCAGCAGACTCGAGGGGAGTGGCTACACCTTC.

The V call is TRBV15, the J call TRBJ2-3; perhaps TRBD2 as D (5 bases). From germline, CDR1 is LNHNV and CDR2 YYDKDF (reference sequence). The CDR3 is 15 amino acids. V was pared by 3 bases and J by 1 base, with 11 bases between. CDR3 loop: CATSSGLSGTDTQYF. For the CDR3, the DNA is TGTGCCACCAGCAGCGGACTCTCTGGCACAGATACGCAGTATTTT.

The rearrangement joins TRBV18 to TRBJ2-1; D is ambiguous. V was clipped by 6 bases and J by 2 bases, with 17 bases between them. The germline V gene encodes CDR1 KGHSH and CDR2 LQKENI. This CDR3 comprises 16 residues. CDR3 DNA: TGTGCCAGCTCGGCTCAGCCCGCGCCAACCTACAATGAGCAGTTCTTC. Amino acid sequence: CASSAQPAPTYNEQFF.

V gene TRBV23-1 combines with J gene TRBJ1-5; D ambiguous. TRBV23-1 is annotated as an ORF whose role is uncertain. The length of the CDR3 is 12 residues. The ends were cut back, 5 bases at V and 5 bases at J, with 7 bases in the middle. CDR3 amino acids: CASSWVHQPQHF. The CDR3, as DNA: TGCGCCAGCAGTTGGGTGCATCAGCCCCAGCATTTT.

This chain joins TRBV5-1 and TRBJ2-5; maybe TRBD2 (6 bases). The closer fit of TRBJ2-7 to the DNA end suggests the J call may be wrong. The CDR3 consists of 15 residues. The germline CDR1 and CDR2 sequences are SGHRS and YFSETQ. The chain's CDR3 is CASSVAGAEGYEQYF. The CDR3 DNA follows: TGCGCCAGCAGCGTGGCCGGAGCGGAGGGATACGAGCAGTACTTC.

This rearrangement joins TRBV6-1 to TRBJ2-2; D not certain. Trimming took 1 base from V and 6 from J, leaving 12 bases between them. CDR1 is MNHNS, CDR2 SASEGT, per germline. This CDR3 has 15 amino acids. CDR3 in amino acids: CASSEGWKRSGELFF. The CDR3 bases are TGTGCCAGCAGTGAAGGGTGGAAGAGATCCGGGGAGCTGTTTTTT.

This chain joins TRBV11-3 and TRBJ1-1; the D gene is possibly TRBD1 (5 bases). Germline CDR1 reads SGHNT; CDR2 reads YENEEA. This CDR3 region has 12 residues. Trimming cost V 6 bases and J 3 bases, with 8 bases left between them. The DNA for the CDR3 is TGTGCCAGCAGGCGGGGGGACACTGAAGCTTTCTTT. Translation gives CASRRGDTEAFF.

The CDR3 DNA reads as TGTGCCAGCAGTCTCTATAGCGGGAGTGACGATGGGGCCAACGTCCTGACTTTC. It translates to CASSLYSGSDDGANVLTF. The J gene is TRBJ2-6, the V gene TRBV27; 9 bases align to TRBD2. The CDR3 is 18 residues long. The trim removed 5 bases at V and 3 bases at J, leaving 11 bases unmatched. The V gene's germline CDR1 is MNHEY and CDR2 SMNVEV (reference sequence).

V usage is TRBV6-4 and J usage is TRBJ2-5; D is unresolved. The J call could be wrong; TRBJ2-7 is a better fit for the DNA end. The CDR3 runs to 12 residues. CDR1 and CDR2 from the germline V gene are MRHNA and SNTAGT. CDR3 DNA: TGTGCCAGCAGAGCCGGTGACGGCGAGCAGTACTTC. Translation gives CASRAGDGEQYF.

This rearrangement joins TRBV7-2 to TRBJ1-2; 9 positions agree with TRBD1. V shed 5 bases, J shed 5 bases, and the junction held 6 bases outside the gene matches. CDR1 SGHTA and CDR2 FQGNSA come from the germline V gene. CDR3 length equals 14 residues. This CDR3 is CASSGQTGGYGYTF. CDR3 bases: TGTGCCAGCAGCGGCCAGACAGGGGGATATGGCTACACCTTC.

The V and J genes are TRBV4-1 and TRBJ2-2; the match to TRBD1 covers 8 bases. V shed 1 base, J shed 3 bases, and the junction held 7 bases outside the gene matches. Germline-derived CDR1 and CDR2 are MGHRA and YSYEKL. This CDR3 spans 17 amino acids. Written as DNA, the CDR3 is TGCGCCAGCAGCCAAGTAGGGACAGGCGCCTACACCGGGGAGCTGTTTTTT. Protein: CASSQVGTGAYTGELFF.

The rearrangement joins TRBV6-5 to TRBJ1-1, with D uncertain. Germline loops: CDR1 MNHEY, CDR2 SVGAGI. The CDR3 runs 13 residues. V was trimmed by 0 bases and J by 2 bases, leaving 4 bases between them. The CDR3 sequence is CASSYSSNTEAFF. The CDR3 DNA sequence: TGTGCCAGCAGTTACTCTTCCAACACTGAAGCTTTCTTT.

This rearrangement joins TRBV28 to TRBJ1-2, with 9 bases fitting TRBD1. The germline V gene encodes CDR1 MDHEN and CDR2 SYDVKM. This CDR3 is 15 amino acids long. The J segment lost 5 bases and the V segment lost 8 bases, leaving 12 bases of the junction unmatched. The CDR3 DNA reads as TGTGCCAGCCTAACCGGGACAGGGAGCTTATATGGCTACACCTTC. Protein sequence: CASLTGTGSLYGYTF.